These 5 T cell receptor beta chains share one sample of origin, sequenced in a study of shared clonotypes between healthy human individuals. The naive CD8 population came from CD45RO-negative cells selected for CCR7, without terminally differentiated effector memory CD45RA+ cells. Some clones are missing from TCRdb's copy, which holds only in-frame ones; the method was immunoSEQ multiplex PCR. This table has nearly 2 million clones, about 95% appearing once. Sequenced sample: naive CD8+ T cells sorted from blood. The receptors derive from a man between 18 and 35 years old in good health.

The chain links TRBV7-9 to TRBJ2-1; 12 bases align to TRBD2. V shed 3 bases and J 9 bases; nucleotides not matched to a gene: 6. Germline V CDR1 and CDR2: SEHNR, FQNEAQ (reference sequence). The CDR3 consists of 15 residues. The CDR3 DNA sequence: TGTGCCAGCAGCTTTCTAGCGGGAGGGTTCGCTGAGCAGTTCTTC. It encodes CASSFLAGGFAEQFF.

The chain's CDR3 is CSVEGEGDSYNEQFF. The CDR3 DNA sequence: TGCAGCGTTGAGGGCGAGGGAGACTCTTACAATGAGCAGTTCTTC. This chain uses TRBV29-1 with TRBJ2-1; a weak D match, TRBD2 (5 bases). Germline V gene data show CDR1 as SQVTM and CDR2 as ANQGSEA. The CDR3 contains 15 residues. The ends were cut back, 3 bases at V and 4 bases at J, with 16 bases in the middle.

V usage is TRBV13 and J usage is TRBJ2-1, with TRBD2 matching over 12 bases. Losses at the gene ends were 5 bases for V and 4 bases for J; bases not matched to a gene: 12. CDR1 is PRHDT, CDR2 FYEKMQ, per germline (reference sequence). The CDR3 spans 18 residues. CDR3 nucleotides: TGTGCCAGCAGCCCTACTAGCGGGGGGCTCCCTCCTTACAATGAGCAGTTCTTC. Translation: CASSPTSGGLPPYNEQFF.

J is TRBJ2-5 and V is TRBV7-6, with TRBD2 as a possible D gene (6 bases). The CDR3 extends over 15 amino acids. Germline V gene data show CDR1 as SGHVS and CDR2 as FNYEAQ. Trimming left V 0 bases short and J 4 bases short, with 12 bases between. The CDR3 region is CASSLAWQGLETQYF. In DNA form, the CDR3 reads TGTGCCAGCAGCTTAGCCTGGCAGGGACTAGAGACCCAGTACTTC.

The chain carries TRBV11-3 and TRBJ1-6, with TRBD1 matching 11 bases. Unmatched junction bases numbered 14, after V lost 4 bases and J lost 6 bases. The CDR3 contains 19 residues. The germline V gene encodes CDR1 SGHNT and CDR2 YENEEA. CDR3 amino acids: CASSSPIGQGAFVNSPLHF. Here the CDR3 DNA reads TGTGCCAGCAGCTCGCCCATAGGACAGGGGGCTTTTGTTAATTCACCCCTCCACTTT.